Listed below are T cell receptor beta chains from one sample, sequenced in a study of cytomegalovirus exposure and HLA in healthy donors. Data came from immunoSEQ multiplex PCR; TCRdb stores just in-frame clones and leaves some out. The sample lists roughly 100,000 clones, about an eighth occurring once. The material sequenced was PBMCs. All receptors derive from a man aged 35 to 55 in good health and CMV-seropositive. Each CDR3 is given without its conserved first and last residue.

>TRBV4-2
ASSPSNRPTDTQY
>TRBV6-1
ASSEILAGAREQY
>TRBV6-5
ASSYSTGGGEKLF
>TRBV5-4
ASSLGSSGSIYNEQF
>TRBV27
ASSLLFDTSGSETQY
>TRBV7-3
ASSFSGRRFNEQF
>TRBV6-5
ASSYGPGEAF
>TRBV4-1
ASSPGTSGSSTDTQY
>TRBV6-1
ASSASSSGRTDTQY
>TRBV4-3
ASSQDRARGTNIQY
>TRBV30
AWSERGLRGYT
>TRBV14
ASSYLGLAGSNEQF
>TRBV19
ASSATKGYEQY
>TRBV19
ASSIQRDYTDTQY
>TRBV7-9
ASSSRGDTGELF
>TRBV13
ASSSLGTDRGYT
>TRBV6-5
ATFVQSSGGYT
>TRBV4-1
ASSQEFASSTQY
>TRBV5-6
ASSLSGMEYEQY
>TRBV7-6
ASSHRTGRGTRVQETQY
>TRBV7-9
ASSLQWDIQETQY
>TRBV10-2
ASSESRPSSGNTIY
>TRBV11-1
ASSLLAGGSGELF
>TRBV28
ASRGTGSYGYT
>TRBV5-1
ASSSRRSNTEAF
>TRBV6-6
ASSPTGLGNQPQH
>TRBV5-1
ASSLGASGVNEQF
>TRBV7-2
ASSGQVLNEQF
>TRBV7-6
ASSWQGETQY
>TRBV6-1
ASSEGDREYEKLF
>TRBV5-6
ASSLKGMGYTQY
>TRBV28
ASSLRPGGEQF
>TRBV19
ASSISGRLWEQY
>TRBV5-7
ASSLVQVNYGYT
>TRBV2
ASSESNTRQETQY
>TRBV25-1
ASSEFRQSQAF
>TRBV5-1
ASSFIQGGETQY
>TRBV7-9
ASSWTGSRSNEKLF
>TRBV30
AWSEQGNTEAF
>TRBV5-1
ASSRSREAQETQY
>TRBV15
ATSRESGSGYEQY
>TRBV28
ASSPTSDPYNEQF
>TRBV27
ASSLSRVQPQH
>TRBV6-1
ASSGPGQGTRETQY
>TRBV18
ASSPPGLALYEQY
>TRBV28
ASLPGTGLFNEQF
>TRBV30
AWRRLAAYEQY
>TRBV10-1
ASSESSDNEQF
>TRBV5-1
ASSLIGTGGQETQY
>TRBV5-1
ASSPQGTNYGYT
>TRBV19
ASSIDSLGTGAPF
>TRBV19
ASSIAGEKLF
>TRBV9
ASSVAEQGMSYGYT
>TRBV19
ASSWGGDEQY
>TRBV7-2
ASSLSAGEYEQF
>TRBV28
ASSLYTGTGGSYEQY
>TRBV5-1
ASSQGLAEQETQY